This T cell receptor (beta chain) derives from a study of blood T cells in healthy people across ages. The study, taken as a whole, reports: The unknown donor CMV status may have confounded expanded clonotype changes. The study found TCR beta diversity correlated strongly with naive T cell percentage.

Unmatched junction bases numbered 4, after V lost 2 bases and J lost 6 bases. Germline CDR1 and CDR2: DFQATT and SNEGSKA (reference sequence). This CDR3 region has 12 residues. Comments on this clonotype: Its antigen is still unknown.

Combining a sample-barcoded 5' primer with a J-beta primer mix, a second PCR ran for about 6 to 11 cycles. Every sample gave at least 2.5 million paired-end reads containing CDR3. TCRdb analysed the 5' RACE reads with MiXCR anew, one entry per CDR3 protein. The table shows 600,000 to 900,000 distinct CDR3 sequences, with 20% to 30% occurring only once. Each donor supplied approximately 10 milliliters of peripheral blood. Separately, the same data were catalogued under a study of T cells of mothers and their children.

This TCR came from a boy aged 5 to 17 in good health. The V call is TRBV20-1, the J call TRBJ2-7; 7 nucleotides match TRBD2. The sequenced material came from blood. The CDR3 sequence: CSARWGEGEQYF. The DNA for the CDR3 is TGCAGTGCTAGATGGGGGGAGGGCGAGCAGTACTTC.